This T cell receptor beta chain was found in a study of blood T cell repertoires in COVID-19. Measured with immunoSEQ multiplex PCR; TCRdb has only the in-frame clones, and not every one. The sample holds roughly 350,000 clones, 70% to 90% seen once. The CDR3 contains 14 residues. Looked up from germline, CDR1 is PRHDT and CDR2 is FYEKMQ (reference sequence). V dropped 1 base and J dropped 2 bases, with 9 bases sitting between them. The sample was peripheral blood. The genes are TRBV13 and TRBJ2-7; weak D call: TRBD1 (6 bases). The sequence was collected from a woman in her 50s with active or convalescent COVID-19. For the CDR3, the DNA is TGTGCCAGCAGCTTAGAAGGGACAACCTACGAGCAGTACTTC. Its translation is CASSLEGTTYEQYF. Using reference TRBV13 and TRBJ2-7 for the parts outside the CDR3, the full variable domain is AAGVIQSPRHLIKEKRETATLKCYPIPRHDTVYWYQQGPGQDPQFLISFYEKMQSDKGSIPDRFSAQQFSDYHSELNMSSLELGDSALYFCASSLEGTTYEQYFGPGTRLTVT.